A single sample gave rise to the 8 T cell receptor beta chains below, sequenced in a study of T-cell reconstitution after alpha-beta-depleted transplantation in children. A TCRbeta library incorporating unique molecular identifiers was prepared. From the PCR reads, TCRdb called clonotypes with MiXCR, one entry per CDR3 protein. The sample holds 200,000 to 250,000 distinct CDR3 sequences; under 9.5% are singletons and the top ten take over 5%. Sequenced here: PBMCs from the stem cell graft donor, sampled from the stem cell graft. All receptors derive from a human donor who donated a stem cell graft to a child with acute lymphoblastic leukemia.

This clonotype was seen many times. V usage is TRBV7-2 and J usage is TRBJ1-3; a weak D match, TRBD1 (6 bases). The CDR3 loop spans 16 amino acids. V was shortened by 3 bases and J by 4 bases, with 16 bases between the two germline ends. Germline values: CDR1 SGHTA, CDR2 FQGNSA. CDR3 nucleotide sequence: TGTGCCAGCAGCTTGGATGCGGGGGCGGGAGGAAACACCATATATTTT. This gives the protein CASSLDAGAGGNTIYF.

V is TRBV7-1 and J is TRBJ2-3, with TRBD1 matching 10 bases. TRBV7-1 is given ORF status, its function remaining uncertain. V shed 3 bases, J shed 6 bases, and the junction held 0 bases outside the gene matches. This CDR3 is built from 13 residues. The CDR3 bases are TGTGCCAGCAGCTCGACAGGGGGCGATACGCAGTATTTT. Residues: CASSSTGGDTQYF.

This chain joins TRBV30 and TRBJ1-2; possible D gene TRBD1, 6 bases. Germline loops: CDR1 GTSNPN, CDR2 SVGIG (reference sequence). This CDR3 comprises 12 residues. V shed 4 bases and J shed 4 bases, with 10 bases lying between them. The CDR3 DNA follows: TGTGCCTGGATTGGGGGGCCCTATGGCTACACCTTC. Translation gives CAWIGGPYGYTF.

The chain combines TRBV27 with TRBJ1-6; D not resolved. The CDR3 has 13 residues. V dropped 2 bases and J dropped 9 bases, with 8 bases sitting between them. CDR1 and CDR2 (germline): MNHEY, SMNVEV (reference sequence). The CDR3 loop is CASSLQITSPLHF. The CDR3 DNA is TGTGCCAGCAGTTTACAGATTACTTCACCCCTCCACTTT.

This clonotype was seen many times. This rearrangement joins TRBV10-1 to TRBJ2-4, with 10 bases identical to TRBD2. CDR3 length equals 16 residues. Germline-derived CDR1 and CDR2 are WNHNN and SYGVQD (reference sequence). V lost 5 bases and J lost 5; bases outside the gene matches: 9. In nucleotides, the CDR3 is TGCGCCAGCAGTCCCTCCTCCGGACTAGCGGAAAACATTCAGTACTTC. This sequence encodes CASSPSSGLAENIQYF.

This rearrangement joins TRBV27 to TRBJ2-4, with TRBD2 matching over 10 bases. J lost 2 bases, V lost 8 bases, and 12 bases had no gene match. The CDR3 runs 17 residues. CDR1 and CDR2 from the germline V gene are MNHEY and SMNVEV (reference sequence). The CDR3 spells CASRGGAGGLTKNIQYF. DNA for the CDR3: TGTGCCAGCCGGGGAGGAGCGGGGGGGTTGACCAAAAACATTCAGTACTTC.

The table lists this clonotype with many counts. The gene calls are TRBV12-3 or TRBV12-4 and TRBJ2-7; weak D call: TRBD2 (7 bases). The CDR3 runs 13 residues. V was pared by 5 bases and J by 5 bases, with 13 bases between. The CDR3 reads CASSLGGRDEQYF. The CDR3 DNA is TGTGCCAGCAGTCTCGGGGGGCGGGACGAGCAGTACTTC.

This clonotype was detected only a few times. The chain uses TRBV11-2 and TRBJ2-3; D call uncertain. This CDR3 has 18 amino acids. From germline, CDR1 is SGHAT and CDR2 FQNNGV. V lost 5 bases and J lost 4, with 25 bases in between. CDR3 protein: CASSLTRRNSRFPDTQYF. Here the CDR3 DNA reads TGTGCCAGCAGCCTCACACGACGGAACTCCCGATTCCCAGATACGCAGTATTTT.